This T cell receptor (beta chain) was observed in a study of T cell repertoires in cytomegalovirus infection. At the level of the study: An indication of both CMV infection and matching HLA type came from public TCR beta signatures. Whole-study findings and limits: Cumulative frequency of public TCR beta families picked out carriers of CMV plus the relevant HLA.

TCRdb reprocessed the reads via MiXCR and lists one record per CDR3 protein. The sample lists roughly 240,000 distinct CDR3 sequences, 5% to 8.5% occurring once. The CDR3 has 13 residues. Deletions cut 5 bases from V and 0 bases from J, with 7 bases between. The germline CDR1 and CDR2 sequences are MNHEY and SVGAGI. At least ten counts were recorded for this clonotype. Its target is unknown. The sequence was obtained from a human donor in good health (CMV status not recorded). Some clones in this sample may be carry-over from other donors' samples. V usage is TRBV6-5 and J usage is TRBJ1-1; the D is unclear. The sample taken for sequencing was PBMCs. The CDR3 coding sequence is TGTGCCAGCAGTCAGAAGATGAACACTGAAGCTTTCTTT. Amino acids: CASSQKMNTEAFF.